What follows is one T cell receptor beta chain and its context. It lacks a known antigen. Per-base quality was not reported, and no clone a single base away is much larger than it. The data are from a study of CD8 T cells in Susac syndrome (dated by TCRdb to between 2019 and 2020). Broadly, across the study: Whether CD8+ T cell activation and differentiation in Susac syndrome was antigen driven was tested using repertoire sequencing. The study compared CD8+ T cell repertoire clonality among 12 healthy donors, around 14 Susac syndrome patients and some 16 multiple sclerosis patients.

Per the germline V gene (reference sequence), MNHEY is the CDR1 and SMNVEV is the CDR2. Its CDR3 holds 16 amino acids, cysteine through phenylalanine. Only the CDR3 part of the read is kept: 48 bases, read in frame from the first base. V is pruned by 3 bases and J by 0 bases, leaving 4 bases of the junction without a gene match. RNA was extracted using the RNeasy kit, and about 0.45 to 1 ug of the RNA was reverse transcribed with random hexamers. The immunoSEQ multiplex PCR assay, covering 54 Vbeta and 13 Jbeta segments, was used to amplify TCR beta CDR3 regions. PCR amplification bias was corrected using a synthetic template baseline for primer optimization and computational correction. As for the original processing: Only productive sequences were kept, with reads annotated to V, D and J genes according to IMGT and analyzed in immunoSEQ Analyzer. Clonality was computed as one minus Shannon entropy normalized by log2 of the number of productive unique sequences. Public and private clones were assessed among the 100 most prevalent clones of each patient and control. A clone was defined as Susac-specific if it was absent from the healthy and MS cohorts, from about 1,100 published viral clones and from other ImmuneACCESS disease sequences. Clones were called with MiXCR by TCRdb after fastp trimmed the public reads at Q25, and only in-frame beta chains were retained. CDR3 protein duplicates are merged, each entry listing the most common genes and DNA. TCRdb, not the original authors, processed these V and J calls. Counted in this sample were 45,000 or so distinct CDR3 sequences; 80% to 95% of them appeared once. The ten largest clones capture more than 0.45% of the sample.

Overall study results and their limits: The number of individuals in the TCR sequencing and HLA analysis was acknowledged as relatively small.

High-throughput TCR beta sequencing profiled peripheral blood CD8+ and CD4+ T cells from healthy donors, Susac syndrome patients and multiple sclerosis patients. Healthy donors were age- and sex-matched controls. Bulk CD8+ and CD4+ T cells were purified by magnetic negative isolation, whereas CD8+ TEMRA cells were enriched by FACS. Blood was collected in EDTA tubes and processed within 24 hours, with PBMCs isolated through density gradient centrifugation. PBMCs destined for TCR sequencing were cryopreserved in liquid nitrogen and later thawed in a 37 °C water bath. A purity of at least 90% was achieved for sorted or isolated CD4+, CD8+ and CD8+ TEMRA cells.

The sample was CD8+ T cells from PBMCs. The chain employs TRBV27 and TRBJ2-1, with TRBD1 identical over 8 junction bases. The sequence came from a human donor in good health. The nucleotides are TGTGCCAGCAGTTTCGTCGGACAGGGCTCCTACAATGAGCAGTTCTTC. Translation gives CASSFVGQGSYNEQFF.